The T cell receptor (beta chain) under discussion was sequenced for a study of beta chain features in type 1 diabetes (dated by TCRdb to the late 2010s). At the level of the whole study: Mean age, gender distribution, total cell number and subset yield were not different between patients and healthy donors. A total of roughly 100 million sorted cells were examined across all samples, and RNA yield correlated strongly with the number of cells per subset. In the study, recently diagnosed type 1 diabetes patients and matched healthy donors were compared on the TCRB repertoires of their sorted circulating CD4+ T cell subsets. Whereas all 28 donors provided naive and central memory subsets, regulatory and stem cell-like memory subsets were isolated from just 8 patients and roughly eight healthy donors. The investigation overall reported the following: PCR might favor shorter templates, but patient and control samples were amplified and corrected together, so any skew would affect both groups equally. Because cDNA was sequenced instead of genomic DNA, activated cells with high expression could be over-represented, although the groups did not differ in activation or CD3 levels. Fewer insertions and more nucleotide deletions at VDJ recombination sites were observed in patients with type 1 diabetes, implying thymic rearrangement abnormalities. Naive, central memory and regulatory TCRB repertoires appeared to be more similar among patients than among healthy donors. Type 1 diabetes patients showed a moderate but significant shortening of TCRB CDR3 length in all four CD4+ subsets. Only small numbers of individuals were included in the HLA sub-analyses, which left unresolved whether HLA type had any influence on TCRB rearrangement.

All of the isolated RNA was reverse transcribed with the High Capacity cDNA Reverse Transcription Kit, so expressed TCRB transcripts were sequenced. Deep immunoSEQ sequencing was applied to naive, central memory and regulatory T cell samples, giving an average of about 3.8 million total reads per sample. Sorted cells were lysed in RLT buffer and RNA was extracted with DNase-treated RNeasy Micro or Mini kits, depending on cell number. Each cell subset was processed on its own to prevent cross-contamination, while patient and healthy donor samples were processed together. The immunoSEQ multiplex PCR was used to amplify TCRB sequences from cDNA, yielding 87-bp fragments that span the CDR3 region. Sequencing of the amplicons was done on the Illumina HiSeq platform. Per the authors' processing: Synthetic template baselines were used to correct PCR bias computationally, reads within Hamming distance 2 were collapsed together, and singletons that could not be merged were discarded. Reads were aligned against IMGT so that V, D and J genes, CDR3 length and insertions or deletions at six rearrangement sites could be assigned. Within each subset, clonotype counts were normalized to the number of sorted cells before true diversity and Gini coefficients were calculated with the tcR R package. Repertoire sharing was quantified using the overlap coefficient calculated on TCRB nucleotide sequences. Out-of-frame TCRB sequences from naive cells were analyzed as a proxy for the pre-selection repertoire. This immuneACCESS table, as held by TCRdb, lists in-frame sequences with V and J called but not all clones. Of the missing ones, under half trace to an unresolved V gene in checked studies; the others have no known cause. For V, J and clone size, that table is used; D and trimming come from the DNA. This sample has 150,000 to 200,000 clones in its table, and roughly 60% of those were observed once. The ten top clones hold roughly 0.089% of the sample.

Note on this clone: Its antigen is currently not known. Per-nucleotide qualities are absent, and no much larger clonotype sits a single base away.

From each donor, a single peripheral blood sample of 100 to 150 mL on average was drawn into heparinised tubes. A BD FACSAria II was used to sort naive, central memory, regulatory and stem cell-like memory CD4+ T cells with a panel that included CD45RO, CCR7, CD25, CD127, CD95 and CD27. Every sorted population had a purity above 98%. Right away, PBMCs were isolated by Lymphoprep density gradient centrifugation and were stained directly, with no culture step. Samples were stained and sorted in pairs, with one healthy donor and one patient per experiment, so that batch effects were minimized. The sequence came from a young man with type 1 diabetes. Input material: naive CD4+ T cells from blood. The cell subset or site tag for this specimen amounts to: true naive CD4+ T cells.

The CDR3 is CASTRASRITEAFF. The DNA sequence follows: TGTGCCAGCACCAGGGCCTCCAGGATCACTGAAGCTTTCTTT. The V and J segments used are TRBV2 and TRBJ1-1, with a weak D call of TRBD1 (5 bases match). CDR1 SNHLY and CDR2 FYNNEI were looked up in the germline V gene. The V end loses 7 bases and the J end loses 4 bases, and a stretch of 16 bases separates them. CDR3 length: 14 amino acids, cysteine to phenylalanine. Only the CDR3 part of the read is kept: 42 bases, read in frame from the first base.